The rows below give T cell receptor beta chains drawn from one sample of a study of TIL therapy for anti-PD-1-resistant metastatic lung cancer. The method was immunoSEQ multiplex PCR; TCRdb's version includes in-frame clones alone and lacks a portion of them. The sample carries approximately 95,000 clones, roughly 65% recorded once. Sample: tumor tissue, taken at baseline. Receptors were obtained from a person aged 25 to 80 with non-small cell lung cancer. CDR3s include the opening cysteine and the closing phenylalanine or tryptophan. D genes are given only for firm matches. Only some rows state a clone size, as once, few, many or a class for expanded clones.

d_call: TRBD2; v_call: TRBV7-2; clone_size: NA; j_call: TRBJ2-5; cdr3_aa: CASSLAAGGQETQYF; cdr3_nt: TGTGCCAGCAGCTTAGCAGCGGGGGGCCAAGAGACCCAGTACTTC
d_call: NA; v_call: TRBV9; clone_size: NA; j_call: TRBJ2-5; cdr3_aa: CASSGRERVGQTQYF; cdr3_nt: TGTGCCAGCAGCGGGCGCGAGCGAGTAGGCCAGACCCAGTACTTC
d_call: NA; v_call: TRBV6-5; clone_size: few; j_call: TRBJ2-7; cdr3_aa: CASSYLTSYEQYF; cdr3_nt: TGTGCCAGCAGTTATTTGACTAGCTACGAGCAGTACTTC
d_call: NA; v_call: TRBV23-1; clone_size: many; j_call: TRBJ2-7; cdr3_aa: CASSSSRFSDYEQYF; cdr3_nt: TGCGCCAGCAGTTCGTCAAGGTTTTCCGATTACGAGCAGTACTTC
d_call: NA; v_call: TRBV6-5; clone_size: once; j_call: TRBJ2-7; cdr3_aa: CASRNGAGRDEQYF; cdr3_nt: TGTGCCAGCAGAAACGGGGCAGGGCGAGACGAGCAGTACTTC
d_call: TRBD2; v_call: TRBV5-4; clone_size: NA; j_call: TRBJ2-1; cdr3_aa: CASWEGRGEQFF; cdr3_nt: TGTGCCAGCTGGGAGGGGCGGGGGGAGCAGTTCTTC
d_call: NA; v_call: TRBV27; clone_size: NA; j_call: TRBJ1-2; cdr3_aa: CASSLRPLARHGYTF; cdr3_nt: TGTGCCAGCAGTTTACGTCCCCTGGCTCGACATGGCTACACCTTC
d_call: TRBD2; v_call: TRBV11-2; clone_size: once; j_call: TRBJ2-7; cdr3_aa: CASSLNLGLAGGVPYEQYF; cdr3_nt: TGTGCCAGCAGCTTAAACCTGGGACTAGCGGGAGGAGTCCCCTACGAGCAGTACTTC
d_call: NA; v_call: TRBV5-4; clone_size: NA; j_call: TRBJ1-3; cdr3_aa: CASSLGQPGNTIYF; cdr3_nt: TGTGCCAGCAGCTTGGGACAGCCAGGAAACACCATATATTTT
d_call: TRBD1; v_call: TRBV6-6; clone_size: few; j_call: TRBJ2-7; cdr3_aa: CASSRGTGAYEQYF; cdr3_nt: TGTGCCAGCAGTCGGGGGACAGGGGCCTACGAGCAGTACTTC
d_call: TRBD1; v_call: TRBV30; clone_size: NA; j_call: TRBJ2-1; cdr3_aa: CAWSGGTGQGNEQFF; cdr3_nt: TGTGCCTGGAGTGGAGGGACAGGACAGGGCAATGAGCAGTTCTTC
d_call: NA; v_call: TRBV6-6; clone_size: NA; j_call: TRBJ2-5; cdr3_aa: CASSPRSGAQETQYF; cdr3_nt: TGTGCCAGCAGTCCCAGGTCGGGGGCCCAAGAGACCCAGTACTTC
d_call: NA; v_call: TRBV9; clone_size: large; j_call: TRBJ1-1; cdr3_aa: CASSYAPGRKPEAFF; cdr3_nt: TGTGCCAGCAGCTATGCGCCGGGACGAAAACCTGAAGCTTTCTTT
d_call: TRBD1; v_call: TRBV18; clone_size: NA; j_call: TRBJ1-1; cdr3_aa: CASSAYWDRGPGTEAFF; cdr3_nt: TGTGCCAGCTCAGCCTATTGGGACAGGGGTCCGGGGACTGAAGCTTTCTTT
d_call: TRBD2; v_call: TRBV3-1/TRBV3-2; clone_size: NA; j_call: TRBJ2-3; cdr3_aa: CASSRGLAGGSVTDTQYF; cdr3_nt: TGTGCCAGCAGCCGTGGACTAGCGGGAGGCTCAGTCACAGATACGCAGTATTTT
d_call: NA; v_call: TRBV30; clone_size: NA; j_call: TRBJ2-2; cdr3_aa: CAWSVWYHANTGELFF; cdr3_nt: TGTGCCTGGAGTGTCTGGTACCACGCGAACACCGGGGAGCTGTTTTTT
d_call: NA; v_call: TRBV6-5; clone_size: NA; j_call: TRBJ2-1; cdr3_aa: CASSSYLSYNEQFF; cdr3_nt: TGTGCCAGCAGCTCCTATCTCTCCTACAATGAGCAGTTCTTC
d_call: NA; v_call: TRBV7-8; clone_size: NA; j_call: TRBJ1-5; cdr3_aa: CASKRERAGSPNAVYSNQPQHF; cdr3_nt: TGTGCCAGCAAAAGAGAACGGGCCGGCTCCCCAAATGCGGTATATAGCAATCAGCCCCAGCATTTT
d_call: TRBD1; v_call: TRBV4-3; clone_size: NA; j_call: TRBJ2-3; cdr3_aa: CASSPRDRNTDTQYF; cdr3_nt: TGCGCCAGCAGCCCCCGGGACAGAAACACAGATACGCAGTATTTT
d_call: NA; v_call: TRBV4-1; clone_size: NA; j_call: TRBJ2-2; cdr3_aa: CASSLSRGNTGELFF; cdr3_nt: TGCGCCAGCAGCCTCAGTCGAGGGAACACCGGGGAGCTGTTTTTT
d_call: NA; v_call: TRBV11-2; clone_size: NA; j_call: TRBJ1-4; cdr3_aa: CASSLWLGEKLFF; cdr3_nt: TGTGCCAGCAGCTTATGGTTGGGGGAAAAACTGTTTTTT
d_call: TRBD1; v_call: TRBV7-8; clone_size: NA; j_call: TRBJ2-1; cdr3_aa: CASSSRQGRYNEQFF; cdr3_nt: TGTGCCAGCAGCTCCAGACAGGGACGATACAATGAGCAGTTCTTC
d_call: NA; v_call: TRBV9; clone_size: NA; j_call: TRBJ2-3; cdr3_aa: CASSVEKRTDTQYF; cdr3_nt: TGTGCCAGCAGCGTAGAAAAAAGGACAGATACGCAGTATTTT
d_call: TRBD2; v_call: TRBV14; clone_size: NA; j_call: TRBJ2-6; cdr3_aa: CASSPREGIGSGANVLTF; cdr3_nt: TGTGCCAGCAGCCCCCGGGAGGGGATCGGTTCTGGGGCCAACGTCCTGACTTTC
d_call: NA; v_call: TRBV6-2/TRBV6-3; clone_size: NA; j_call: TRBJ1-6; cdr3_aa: CASSYWESSYNSPLHF; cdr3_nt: TGTGCCAGCAGTTACTGGGAGAGCTCCTATAATTCACCCCTCCACTTT
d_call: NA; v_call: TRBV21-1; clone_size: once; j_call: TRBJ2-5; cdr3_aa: CASSKSGRDRGRAETQYF; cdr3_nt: TGTGCCAGCAGCAAATCTGGCCGGGACAGGGGGCGCGCGGAGACCCAGTACTTC
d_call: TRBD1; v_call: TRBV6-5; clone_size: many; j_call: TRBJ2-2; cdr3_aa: CASRRQGGTGELFF; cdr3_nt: TGTGCCAGCAGGCGACAGGGCGGCACCGGGGAGCTGTTTTTT
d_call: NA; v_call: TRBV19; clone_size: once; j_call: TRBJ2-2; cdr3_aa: CASRGEGYTGELFF; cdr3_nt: TGTGCCAGTAGAGGGGAAGGCTACACCGGGGAGCTGTTTTTT
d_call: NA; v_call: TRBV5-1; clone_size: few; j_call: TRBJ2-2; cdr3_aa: CASSLDPTGTNTGELFF; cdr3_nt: TGCGCCAGCAGCTTGGACCCCACAGGGACGAACACCGGGGAGCTGTTTTTT
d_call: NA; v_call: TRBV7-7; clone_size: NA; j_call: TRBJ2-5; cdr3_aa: CASSLESWETQYF; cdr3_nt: TGTGCTAGCAGCTTAGAGTCGTGGGAGACCCAGTACTTC
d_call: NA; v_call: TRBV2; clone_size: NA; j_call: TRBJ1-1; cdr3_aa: CASSEFGALNTEAFF; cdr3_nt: TGTGCCAGCAGTGAATTCGGGGCCTTGAACACTGAAGCTTTCTTT
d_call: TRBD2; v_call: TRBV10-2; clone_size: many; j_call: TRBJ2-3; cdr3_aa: CASYSGSMQYF; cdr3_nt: TGCGCCAGCTATAGCGGGAGTATGCAGTATTTT
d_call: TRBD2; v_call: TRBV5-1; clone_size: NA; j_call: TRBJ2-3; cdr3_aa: CASSALAGGENTQYF; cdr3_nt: TGCGCCAGCAGCGCACTAGCGGGAGGCGAGAATACGCAGTATTTT
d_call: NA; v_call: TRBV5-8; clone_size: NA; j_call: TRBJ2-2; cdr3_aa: CASSFRSSGELFF; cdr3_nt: TGTGCCAGCAGCTTTCGATCCAGCGGGGAGCTGTTTTTT
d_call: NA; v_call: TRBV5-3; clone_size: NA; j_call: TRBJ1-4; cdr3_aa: CARSPGGEKLFF; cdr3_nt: TGTGCCAGAAGCCCGGGCGGCGAAAAACTGTTTTTT
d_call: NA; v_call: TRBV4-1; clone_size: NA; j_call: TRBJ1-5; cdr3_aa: CASSHVGGSNQPQHF; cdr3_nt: TGCGCCAGCAGCCATGTGGGAGGGTCAAATCAGCCCCAGCATTTT
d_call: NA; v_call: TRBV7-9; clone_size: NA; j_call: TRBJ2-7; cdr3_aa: CASSNYEQYF; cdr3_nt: TGTGCCAGCAGCAACTACGAGCAGTACTTC
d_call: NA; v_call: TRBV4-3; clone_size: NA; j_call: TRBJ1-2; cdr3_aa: CASSQSWGGNYGYTF; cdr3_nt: TGCGCCAGCAGCCAATCTTGGGGAGGAAACTATGGCTACACCTTC
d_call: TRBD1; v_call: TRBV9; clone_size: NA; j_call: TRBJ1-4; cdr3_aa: CASSPGTGQGNEKLFF; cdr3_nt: TGTGCCAGCAGCCCGGGAACGGGACAGGGAAACGAAAAACTGTTTTTT
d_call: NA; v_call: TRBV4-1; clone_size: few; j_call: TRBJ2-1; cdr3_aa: CASSLGSYNEQFF; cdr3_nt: TGCGCCAGCAGCCTGGGGAGCTACAATGAGCAGTTCTTC
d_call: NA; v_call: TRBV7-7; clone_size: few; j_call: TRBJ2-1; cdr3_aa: CASSPVQGPGSEQFF; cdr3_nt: TGTGCTAGCAGTCCTGTGCAGGGGCCGGGGTCTGAGCAGTTCTTC
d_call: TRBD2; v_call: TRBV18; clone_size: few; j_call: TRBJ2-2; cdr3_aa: CASSLGLASTGELFF; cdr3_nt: TGTGCCAGCTCACTCGGACTAGCATCTACCGGGGAGCTGTTTTTT
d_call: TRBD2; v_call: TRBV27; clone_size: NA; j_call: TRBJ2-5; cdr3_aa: CASRTLGAGVETQYF; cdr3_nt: TGTGCCAGCAGGACCCTTGGGGCGGGAGTAGAGACCCAGTACTTC
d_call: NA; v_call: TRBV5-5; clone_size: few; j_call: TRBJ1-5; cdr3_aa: CASSPSNILGAQHF; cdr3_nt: TGTGCCAGCAGCCCAAGCAATATACTCGGGGCCCAGCATTTT
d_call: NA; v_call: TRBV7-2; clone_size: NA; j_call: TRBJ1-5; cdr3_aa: CASSKLGTGQNQPQHF; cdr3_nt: TGTGCCAGCAGCAAGCTCGGTACCGGACAGAATCAGCCCCAGCATTTT
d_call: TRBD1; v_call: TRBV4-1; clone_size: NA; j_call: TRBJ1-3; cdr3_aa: CASSQTDRDSAGNTIYF; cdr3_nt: TGCGCCAGCAGCCAAACCGACAGGGATAGTGCTGGAAACACCATATATTTT
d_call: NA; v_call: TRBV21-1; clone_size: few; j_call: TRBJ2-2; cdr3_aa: CASSTTGELFF; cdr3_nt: TGTGCCAGCAGCACAACCGGGGAGCTGTTTTTT
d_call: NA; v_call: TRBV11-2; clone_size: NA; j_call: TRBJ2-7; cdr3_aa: CASSPDPSYEQYF; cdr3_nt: TGTGCCAGCAGCCCCGATCCCTCCTACGAGCAGTACTTC
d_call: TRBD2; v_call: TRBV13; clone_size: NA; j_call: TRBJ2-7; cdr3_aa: CASSRTSGSGYEQYF; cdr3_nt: TGTGCCAGCAGCCGTACTAGCGGGAGTGGCTACGAGCAGTACTTC
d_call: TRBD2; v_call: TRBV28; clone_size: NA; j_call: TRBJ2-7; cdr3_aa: CASTRTSITPWYF; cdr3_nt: TGTGCCAGCACAAGGACTAGCATCACCCCATGGTACTTC
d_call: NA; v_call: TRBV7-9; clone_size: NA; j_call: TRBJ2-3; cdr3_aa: CASSLAGGSTDTQYF; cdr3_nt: TGTGCCAGCAGCTTAGCAGGGGGGAGCACAGATACGCAGTATTTT
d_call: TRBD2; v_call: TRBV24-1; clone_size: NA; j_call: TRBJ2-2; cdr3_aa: CATGGERGNTGELFF; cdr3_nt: TGTGCCACCGGGGGTGAGCGGGGGAACACCGGGGAGCTGTTTTTT
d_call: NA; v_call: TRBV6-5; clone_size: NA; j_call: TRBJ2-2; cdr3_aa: CASSSPGTGELFF; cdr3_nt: TGTGCCAGCAGTTCCCCGGGGACCGGGGAGCTGTTTTTT